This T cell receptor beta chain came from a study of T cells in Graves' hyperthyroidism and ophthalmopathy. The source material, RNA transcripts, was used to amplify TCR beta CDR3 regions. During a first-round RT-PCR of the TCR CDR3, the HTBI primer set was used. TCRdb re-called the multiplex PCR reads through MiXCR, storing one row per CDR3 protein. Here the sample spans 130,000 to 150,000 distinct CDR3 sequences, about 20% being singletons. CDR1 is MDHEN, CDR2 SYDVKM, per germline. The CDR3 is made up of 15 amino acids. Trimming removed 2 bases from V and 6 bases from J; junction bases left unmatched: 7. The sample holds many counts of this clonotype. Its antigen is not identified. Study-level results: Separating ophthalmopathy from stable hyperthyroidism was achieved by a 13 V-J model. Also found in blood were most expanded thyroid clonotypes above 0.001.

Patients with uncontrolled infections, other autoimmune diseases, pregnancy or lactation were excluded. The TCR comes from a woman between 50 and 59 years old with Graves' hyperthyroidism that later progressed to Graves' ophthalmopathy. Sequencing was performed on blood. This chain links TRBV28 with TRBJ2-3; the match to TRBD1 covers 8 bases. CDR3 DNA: TGTGCCAGCAGTTTACAGGGGGCGGGTTCCGATACGCAGTATTTT. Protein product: CASSLQGAGSDTQYF.